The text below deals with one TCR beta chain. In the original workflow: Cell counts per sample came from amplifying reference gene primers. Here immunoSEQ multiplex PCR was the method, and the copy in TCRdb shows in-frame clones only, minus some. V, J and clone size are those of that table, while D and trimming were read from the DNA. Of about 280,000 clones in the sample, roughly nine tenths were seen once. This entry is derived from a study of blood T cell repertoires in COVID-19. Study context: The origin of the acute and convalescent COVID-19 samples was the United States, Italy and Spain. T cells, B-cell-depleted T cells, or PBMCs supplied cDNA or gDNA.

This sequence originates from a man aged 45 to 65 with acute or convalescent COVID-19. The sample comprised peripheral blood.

In DNA form, the CDR3 reads TGTGCCAGTAGTGGGCCAGGCTACTCACCCCTCCACTTT. Residues: CASSGPGYSPLHF. The chain joins TRBV19 to TRBJ1-6; no definite D call. Trimming removed 5 bases from V and 10 bases from J, with 12 bases in between. Germline V CDR1 and CDR2: LNHDA, SQIVND (reference sequence). CDR3 length: 13 amino acids.